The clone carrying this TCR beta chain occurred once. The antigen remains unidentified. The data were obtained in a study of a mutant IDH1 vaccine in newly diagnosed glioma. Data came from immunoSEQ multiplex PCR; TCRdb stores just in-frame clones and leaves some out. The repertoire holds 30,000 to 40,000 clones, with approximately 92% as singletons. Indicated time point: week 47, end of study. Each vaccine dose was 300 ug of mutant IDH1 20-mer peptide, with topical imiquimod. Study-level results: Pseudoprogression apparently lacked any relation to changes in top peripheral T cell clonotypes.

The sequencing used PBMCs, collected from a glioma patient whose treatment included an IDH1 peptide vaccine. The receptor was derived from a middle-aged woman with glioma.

This CDR3 is CASSLGLEDEQYF. CDR3 nucleotide sequence: TGTGCCAGCAGCTTAGGGTTGGAGGACGAGCAGTACTTC. The rearrangement uses TRBV7-6 and TRBJ2-7, with D possibly TRBD2 on 5 matching bases. Trimming stripped 1 base from V and 5 bases from J, with 9 bases between. This CDR3 has 13 residues. From germline, CDR1 is SGHVS and CDR2 FNYEAQ. The full variable domain, with the rest looked up from reference TRBV7-6 and TRBJ2-7, is GAGVSQSPRYKVTKRGQDVALRCDPISGHVSLYWYRQALGQGPEFLTYFNYEAQQDKSGLPNDRFSAERPEGSISTLTIQRTEQRDSAMYRCASSLGLEDEQYFGPGTRLTVT.